What follows are 18 T cell receptor beta chains derived from one specimen sequenced in a study of T cell responses to AZD1222 COVID-19 vaccine. The assay was immunoSEQ multiplex PCR, and TCRdb's table has in-frame clones only and misses some. This sample has 110,000 to 150,000 clones, with 85% to 90% found just once. The sample here was peripheral blood, taken on day 0 of AZD1222 vaccination. The origin of the receptors is an adult in good health.

The genes are TRBV19 and TRBJ2-1; no clear D. The V end lost 6 bases, the J end lost 3 bases, and 18 bases lay between the germline ends. Germline CDR1 is LNHDA and CDR2 is SQIVND (reference sequence). The CDR3 sequence is 16 residues long. The CDR3 here is CASRESSRALYNEQFF. The CDR3, as DNA: TGTGCCAGTAGGGAGAGTAGTAGGGCGCTCTACAATGAGCAGTTCTTC.

V is TRBV24-1 and J is TRBJ1-4; 7 bases are a match to TRBD1. V lost 2 bases, J lost 8 bases, and 7 bases stayed unmatched. Germline V gene data show CDR1 as KGHDR and CDR2 as SFDVKD. The length of the CDR3 is 15 residues. CDR3 sequence (DNA): TGTGCCACCAGTGATTCGACAGGGAGTAACGAAAAACTGTTTTTT. Translating it yields CATSDSTGSNEKLFF.

This sequence joins TRBV20-1 and TRBJ2-7; TRBD2 matches at 9 bases. J lost 5 bases, V lost 3 bases, and 8 bases had no gene match. The CDR3 has 14 amino acids. CDR1 DFQATT and CDR2 SNEGSKA come from the germline V gene (reference sequence). CDR3 amino acids: CSASGVAGVNEQYF. CDR3 sequence (DNA): TGCAGTGCTAGTGGGGTAGCGGGAGTCAACGAGCAGTACTTC.

J is TRBJ1-1 and V is TRBV28, with unresolved D. Trimming took 7 bases from V and 0 from J, leaving 18 bases between them. Germline CDR1 is MDHEN and CDR2 is SYDVKM. The CDR3 is 16 residues long. CDR3 sequence (DNA): TGTGCCAGCACCACTGCCCGGGTGTTGATGAACACTGAAGCTTTCTTT. Amino acids: CASTTARVLMNTEAFF.

V and J are TRBV9 and TRBJ2-5, with D perhaps matching TRBD2 (5 bases). The CDR3 is made up of 16 amino acids. Germline-derived CDR1 and CDR2 are SGDLS and YYNGEE. The V end lost 1 base, the J end lost 5 bases, and 18 bases lay between the germline ends. In nucleotides, the CDR3 is TGTGCCAGCAGCGTAATAGCCCAGGCGGGCACGGAGACCCAGTACTTC. Translating gives CASSVIAQAGTETQYF.

The J gene is TRBJ2-5, the V gene TRBV7-2; 8 positions agree with TRBD2. CDR3 size: 14 residues. Per the germline V gene, CDR1 is SGHTA and CDR2 is FQGNSA. V shed 3 bases, J shed 3 bases, and the junction held 3 bases outside the gene matches. CDR3 bases: TGTGCCAGCAGCTTCAGCGGGAGTGAAGAGACCCAGTACTTC. The encoded protein is CASSFSGSEETQYF.

This clone was detected only once. The rearrangement links TRBV11-1 to TRBJ1-1; TRBD1 matches 10 bases. CDR3 length: 16 residues. Per germline, CDR1 SGHAT and CDR2 FQDESV (reference sequence). V dropped 7 bases and J dropped 0; count of bases not matched to a gene: 8. CDR3 in amino acids: CASTLGTGALNTEAFF. The CDR3 region has the DNA TGTGCCAGCACTCTAGGGACAGGGGCCCTGAACACTGAAGCTTTCTTT.

The genes are TRBV5-5 and TRBJ1-4; D is unclear. In germline, CDR1 is SGHKS, CDR2 YYEKEE (reference sequence). This CDR3 region has 15 residues. The V gene lost 4 bases and the J gene lost 3 bases, with 13 bases spanning the gap. The CDR3 spells CASSPVGLPNEKLFF. Here the CDR3 DNA reads TGTGCCAGCAGCCCGGTCGGGCTACCTAATGAAAAACTGTTTTTT.

This clone was found once. V and J are TRBV11-3 and TRBJ1-1; 7 nucleotides line up with TRBD1. Germline V gives CDR1 SGHNT, CDR2 YENEEA. This CDR3 spans 18 amino acids. With 3 bases clipped from V and 8 bases from J, the junction kept 21 bases outside the gene matches. The CDR3 DNA reads TGTGCCAGCAGCTTTCCCGCTAGGATTAAGACAGGGCGGATGGAAGCTTTCTTT. It codes for CASSFPARIKTGRMEAFF.

In its sample, this clone was seen a few times. This chain connects TRBV7-2 to TRBJ2-4; the D gene is possibly TRBD1 (5 bases). Trimming removed 5 bases at V and 6 bases at J, with 14 bases between. CDR3 length equals 14 residues. CDR1 is SGHTA, CDR2 FQGNSA, per germline. The CDR3 DNA reads TGTGCCAGCAGCATTGGACATGTGGGAAACATTCAGTACTTC. This encodes CASSIGHVGNIQYF.

DNA of the CDR3: TGCGCCAGCAGCCAAGGTTGGGACCGCCTATACAATGAGCAGTTCTTC. Its protein product is CASSQGWDRLYNEQFF. V is TRBV4-3 and J is TRBJ2-1; D is tentatively TRBD1 or TRBD2 (5 bases each). V was shortened by 1 base and J by 4 bases, with 14 bases between the two germline ends. There are 16 residues in the CDR3. CDR1 and CDR2 (germline): LGHNA, YSLEER.

This chain links TRBV30 with TRBJ2-1, with no clear D. The CDR3 consists of 12 residues. V was trimmed by 1 base and J by 7 bases, leaving 8 bases between them. Germline CDR1 reads GTSNPN; CDR2 reads SVGIG (reference sequence). The DNA for the CDR3 is TGTGCCTGGAGTGCTCCCGGGAATGAGCAGTTCTTC. This gives the protein CAWSAPGNEQFF.

The chain has TRBV19 and TRBJ1-1; D may be TRBD1 (6 bases). Germline V gene sequence: CDR1 LNHDA, CDR2 SQIVND (reference sequence). The CDR3 runs to 15 residues. V was clipped by 9 bases and J by 0 bases, with 17 bases between them. The CDR3 loop is CASHRDKTLNTEAFF. CDR3 DNA sequence: TGTGCCAGCCACCGGGACAAGACTTTGAACACTGAAGCTTTCTTT.

The rearrangement uses TRBV28 and TRBJ1-1; the D gene is possibly TRBD1 (5 bases). Per germline, CDR1 MDHEN and CDR2 SYDVKM. Trimming took 6 bases from V and 0 from J, leaving 11 bases between them. This CDR3 is 14 amino acids long. CDR3 in DNA: TGTGCCAGCAGCTCGGGGACGTTGAACACTGAAGCTTTCTTT. It codes for CASSSGTLNTEAFF.

The chain employs TRBV27 and TRBJ2-5, with 8 positions matching TRBD1. The CDR3 is made up of 14 amino acids. Germline V gene sequence: CDR1 MNHEY, CDR2 SMNVEV (reference sequence). V lost 4 bases and J lost 5; bases outside the gene matches: 6. The CDR3 DNA sequence: TGTGCCAGCAGTTCGGCCAGGGGGCTGGAGACCCAGTACTTC. Its translation is CASSSARGLETQYF.

The chain uses TRBV7-9 and TRBJ1-1; D uncertain. Germline V gives CDR1 SEHNR, CDR2 FQNEAQ (reference sequence). The CDR3 extends over 14 amino acids. Trimming pared 2 bases from V and 4 bases from J, leaving 11 bases between. In nucleotides, the CDR3 is TGTGCCAGCAGCTTAACCGTGGTGAGCACTGAAGCTTTCTTT. This codes for CASSLTVVSTEAFF.

The rearrangement joins TRBV6-5 to TRBJ2-1; TRBD2 might be the D (7 bases). V was clipped by 4 bases and J by 8 bases, with 15 bases between them. CDR3 length equals 14 residues. Germline CDR1 MNHEY, CDR2 SVGAGI. The CDR3 protein is CASSWPPGGDEQFF. CDR3 DNA: TGTGCCAGCAGTTGGCCGCCGGGGGGCGATGAGCAGTTCTTC.

The rearrangement joins TRBV27 to TRBJ2-3; D is undetermined. Trimming took 4 bases from V and 8 from J, leaving 7 bases between them. Looked up from germline, CDR1 is MNHEY and CDR2 is SMNVEV (reference sequence). This CDR3 region has 11 residues. The CDR3 here is CASSSAVTQYF. The DNA of the CDR3 is TGTGCCAGCAGTTCGGCCGTTACGCAGTATTTT.